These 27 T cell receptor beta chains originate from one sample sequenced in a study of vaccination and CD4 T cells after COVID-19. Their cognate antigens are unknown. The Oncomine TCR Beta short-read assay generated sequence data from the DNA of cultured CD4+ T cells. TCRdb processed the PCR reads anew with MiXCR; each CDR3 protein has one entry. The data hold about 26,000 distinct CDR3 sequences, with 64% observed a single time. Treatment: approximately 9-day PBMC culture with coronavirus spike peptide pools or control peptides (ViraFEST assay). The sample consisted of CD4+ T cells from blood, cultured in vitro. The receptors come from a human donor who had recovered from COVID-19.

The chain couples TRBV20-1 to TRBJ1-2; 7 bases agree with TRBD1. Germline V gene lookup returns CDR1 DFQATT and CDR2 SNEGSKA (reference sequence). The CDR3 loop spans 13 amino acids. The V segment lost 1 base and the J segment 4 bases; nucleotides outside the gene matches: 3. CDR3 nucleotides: TGCAGTGCTAGAGCGGGGACAGTCTATGGCTACACCTTC. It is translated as CSARAGTVYGYTF.

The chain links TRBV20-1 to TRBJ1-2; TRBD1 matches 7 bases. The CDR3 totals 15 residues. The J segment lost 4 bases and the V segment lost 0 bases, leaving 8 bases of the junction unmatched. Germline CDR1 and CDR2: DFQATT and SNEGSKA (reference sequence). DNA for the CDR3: TGCAGTGCTAGAGATCCGGCAGGGGGGTCCTATGGCTACACCTTC. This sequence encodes CSARDPAGGSYGYTF.

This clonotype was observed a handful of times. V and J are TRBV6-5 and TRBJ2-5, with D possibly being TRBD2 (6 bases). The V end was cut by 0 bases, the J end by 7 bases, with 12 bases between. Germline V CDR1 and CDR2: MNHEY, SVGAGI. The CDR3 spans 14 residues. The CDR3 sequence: CASSYSGQGGTQYF. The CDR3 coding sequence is TGTGCCAGCAGTTACTCCGGGCAGGGAGGGACCCAGTACTTC.

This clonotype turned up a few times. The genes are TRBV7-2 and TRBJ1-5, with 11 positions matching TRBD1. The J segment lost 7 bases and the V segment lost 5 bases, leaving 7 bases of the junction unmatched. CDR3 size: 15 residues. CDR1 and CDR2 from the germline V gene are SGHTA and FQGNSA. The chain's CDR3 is CASSPGGTGGQPQHF. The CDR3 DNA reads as TGTGCCAGCAGCCCCGGAGGGACAGGGGGGCAGCCCCAGCATTTT.

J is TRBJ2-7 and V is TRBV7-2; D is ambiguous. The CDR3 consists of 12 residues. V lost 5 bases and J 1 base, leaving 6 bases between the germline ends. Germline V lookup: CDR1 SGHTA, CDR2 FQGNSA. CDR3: CASSLGSYEQYF. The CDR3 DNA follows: TGTGCCAGCAGCCTCGGGTCCTACGAGCAGTACTTC.

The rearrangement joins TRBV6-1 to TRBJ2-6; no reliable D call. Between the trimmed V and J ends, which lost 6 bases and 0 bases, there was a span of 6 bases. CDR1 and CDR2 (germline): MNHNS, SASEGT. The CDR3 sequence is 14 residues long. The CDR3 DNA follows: TGTGCCAGCAGACGGCACTCTGGGGCCAACGTCCTGACTTTC. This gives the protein CASRRHSGANVLTF.

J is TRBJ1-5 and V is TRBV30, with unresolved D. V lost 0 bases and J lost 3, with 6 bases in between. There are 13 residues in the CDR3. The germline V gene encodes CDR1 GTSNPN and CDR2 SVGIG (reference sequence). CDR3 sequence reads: CAWSVQINQPQHF. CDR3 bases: TGTGCCTGGAGTGTGCAGATCAATCAGCCCCAGCATTTT.

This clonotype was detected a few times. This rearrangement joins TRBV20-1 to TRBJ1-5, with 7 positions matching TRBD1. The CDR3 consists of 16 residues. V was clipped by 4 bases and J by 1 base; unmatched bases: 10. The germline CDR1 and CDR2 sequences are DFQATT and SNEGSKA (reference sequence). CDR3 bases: TGCAGTGCTATATTAATCCGACAGGGAAGCAATCAGCCCCAGCATTTT. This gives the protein CSAILIRQGSNQPQHF.

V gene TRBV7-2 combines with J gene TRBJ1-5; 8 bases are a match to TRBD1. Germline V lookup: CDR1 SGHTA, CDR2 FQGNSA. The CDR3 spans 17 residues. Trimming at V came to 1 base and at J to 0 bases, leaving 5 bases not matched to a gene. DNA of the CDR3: TGTGCCAGCAGCTTAGGTAAACAGGGGGGTAGCAATCAGCCCCAGCATTTT. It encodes CASSLGKQGGSNQPQHF.

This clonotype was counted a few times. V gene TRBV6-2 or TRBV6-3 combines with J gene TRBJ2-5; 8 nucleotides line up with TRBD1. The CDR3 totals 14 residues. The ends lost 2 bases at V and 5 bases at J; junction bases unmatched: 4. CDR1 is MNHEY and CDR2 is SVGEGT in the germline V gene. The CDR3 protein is CASSYDRGQETQYF. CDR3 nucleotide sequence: TGTGCCAGCAGTTACGACAGGGGCCAGGAGACCCAGTACTTC.

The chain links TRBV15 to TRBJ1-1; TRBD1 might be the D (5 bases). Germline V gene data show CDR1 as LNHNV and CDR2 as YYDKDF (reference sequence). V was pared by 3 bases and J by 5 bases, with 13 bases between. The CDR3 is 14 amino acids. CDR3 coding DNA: TGTGCCACCAGCAGTCCAGGGTTGAGGACTGAAGCTTTCTTT. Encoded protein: CATSSPGLRTEAFF.

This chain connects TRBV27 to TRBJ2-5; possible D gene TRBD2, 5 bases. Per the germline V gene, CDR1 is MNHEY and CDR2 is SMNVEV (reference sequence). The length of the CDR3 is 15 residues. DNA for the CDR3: TGTGCTAGAGTCTTTCATGGGAGACTCCAAGAGACCCAGTACTTC. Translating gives CARVFHGRLQETQYF.

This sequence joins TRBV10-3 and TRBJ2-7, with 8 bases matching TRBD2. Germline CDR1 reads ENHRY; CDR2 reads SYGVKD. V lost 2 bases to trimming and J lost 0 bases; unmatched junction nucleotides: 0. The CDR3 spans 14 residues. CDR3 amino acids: CAISESGSSYEQYF. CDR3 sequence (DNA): TGTGCCATCAGTGAGAGCGGGAGCTCCTACGAGCAGTACTTC.

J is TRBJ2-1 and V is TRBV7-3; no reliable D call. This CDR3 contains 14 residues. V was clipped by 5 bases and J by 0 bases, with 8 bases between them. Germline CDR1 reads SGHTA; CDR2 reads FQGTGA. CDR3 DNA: TGTGCCAGCAGCCCACACCCCTCCTACAATGAGCAGTTCTTC. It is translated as CASSPHPSYNEQFF.

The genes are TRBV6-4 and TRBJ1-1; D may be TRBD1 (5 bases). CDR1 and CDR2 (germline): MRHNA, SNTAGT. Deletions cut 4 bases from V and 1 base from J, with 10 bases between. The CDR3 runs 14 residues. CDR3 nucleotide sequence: TGTGCCAGCAGTGTTGGGGCCAGGAACACTGAAGCTTTCTTT. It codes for CASSVGARNTEAFF.

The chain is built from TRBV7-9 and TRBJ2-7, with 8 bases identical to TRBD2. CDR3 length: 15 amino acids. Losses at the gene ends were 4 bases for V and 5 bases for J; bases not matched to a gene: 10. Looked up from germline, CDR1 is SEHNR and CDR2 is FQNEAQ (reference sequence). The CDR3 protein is CASSWTGTRSDEQYF. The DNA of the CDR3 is TGTGCCAGCAGCTGGACCGGGACTAGATCTGACGAGCAGTACTTC.

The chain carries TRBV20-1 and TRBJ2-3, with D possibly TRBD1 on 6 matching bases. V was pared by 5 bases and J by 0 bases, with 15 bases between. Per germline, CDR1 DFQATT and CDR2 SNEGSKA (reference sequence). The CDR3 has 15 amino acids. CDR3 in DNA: TGCAGTGCTCTGGGTGGCCAGGGGAGCACAGATACGCAGTATTTT. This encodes CSALGGQGSTDTQYF.

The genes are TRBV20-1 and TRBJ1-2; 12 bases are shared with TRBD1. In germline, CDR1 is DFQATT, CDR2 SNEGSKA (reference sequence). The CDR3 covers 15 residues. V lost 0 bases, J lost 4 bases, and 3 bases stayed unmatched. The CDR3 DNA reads TGCAGTGCTAGAGATCAGGGACAGGGGGCCTATGGCTACACCTTC. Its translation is CSARDQGQGAYGYTF.

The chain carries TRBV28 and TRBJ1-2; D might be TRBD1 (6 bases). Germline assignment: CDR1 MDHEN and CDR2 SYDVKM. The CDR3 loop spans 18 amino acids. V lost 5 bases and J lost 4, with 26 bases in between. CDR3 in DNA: TGTGCCAGCAGTCCCACCGGCCTTGGGGGCCCTAGTCGCTATGGCTACACCTTC. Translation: CASSPTGLGGPSRYGYTF.

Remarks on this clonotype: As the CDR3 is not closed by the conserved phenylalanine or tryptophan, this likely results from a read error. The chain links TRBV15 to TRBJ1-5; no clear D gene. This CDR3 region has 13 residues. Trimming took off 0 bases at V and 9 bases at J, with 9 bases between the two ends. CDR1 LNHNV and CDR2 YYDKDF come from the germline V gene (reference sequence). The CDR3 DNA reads TGTGCCACCAGCAGAGATCTGCGGTGGCCCCAGCATTCT. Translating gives CATSRDLRWPQHS.

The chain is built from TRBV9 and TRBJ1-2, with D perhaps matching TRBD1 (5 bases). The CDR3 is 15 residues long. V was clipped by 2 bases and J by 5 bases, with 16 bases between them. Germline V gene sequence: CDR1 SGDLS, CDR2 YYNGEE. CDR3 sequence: CASSVLPQGFYGYTF. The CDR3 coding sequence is TGTGCCAGCAGCGTCCTACCGCAGGGCTTTTATGGCTACACCTTC.

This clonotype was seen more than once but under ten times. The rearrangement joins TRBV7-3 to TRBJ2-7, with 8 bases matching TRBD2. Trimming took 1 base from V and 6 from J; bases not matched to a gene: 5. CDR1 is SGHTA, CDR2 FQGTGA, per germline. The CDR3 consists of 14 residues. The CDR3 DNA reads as TGTGCCAGCAGCTTAAAAGCGGGAGTCACCGAGCAGTACTTC. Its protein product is CASSLKAGVTEQYF. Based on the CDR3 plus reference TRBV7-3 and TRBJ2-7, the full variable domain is GAGVSQTPSNKVTEKGKYVELRCDPISGHTALYWYRQSLGQGPEFLIYFQGTGAADDSGLPNDRFFAVRPEGSVSTLKIQRTERGDSAVYLCASSLKAGVTEQYFGPGTRLTVT.

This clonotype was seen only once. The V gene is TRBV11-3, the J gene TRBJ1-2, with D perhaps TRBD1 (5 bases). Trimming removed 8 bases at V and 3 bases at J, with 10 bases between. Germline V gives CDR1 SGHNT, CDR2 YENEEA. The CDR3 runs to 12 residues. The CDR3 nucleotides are TGTGCCAGCGGGGGTCCCCACTATGGCTACACCTTC. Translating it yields CASGGPHYGYTF.

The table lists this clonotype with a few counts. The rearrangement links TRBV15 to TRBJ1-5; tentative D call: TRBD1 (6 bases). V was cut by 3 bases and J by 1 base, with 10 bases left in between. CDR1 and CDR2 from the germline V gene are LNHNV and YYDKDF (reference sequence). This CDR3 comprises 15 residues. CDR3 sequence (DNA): TGTGCCACCAGCAGGGGGGGGGGCAGCAATCAGCCCCAGCATTTT. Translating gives CATSRGGGSNQPQHF.

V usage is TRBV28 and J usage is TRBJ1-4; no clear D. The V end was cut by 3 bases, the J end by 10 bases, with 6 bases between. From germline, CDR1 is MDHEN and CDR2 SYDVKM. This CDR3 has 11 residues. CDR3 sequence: CASSFMGKLFF. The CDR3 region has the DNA TGTGCCAGCAGTTTCATGGGAAAACTGTTTTTT.

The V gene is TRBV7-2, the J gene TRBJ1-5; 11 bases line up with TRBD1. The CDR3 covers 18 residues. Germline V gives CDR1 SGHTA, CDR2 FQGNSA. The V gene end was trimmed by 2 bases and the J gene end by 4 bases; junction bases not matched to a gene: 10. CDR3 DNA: TGTGCCAGCAGCTTATATGGGACAGGGGGTCTGCTAAATCAGCCCCAGCATTTT. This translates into CASSLYGTGGLLNQPQHF. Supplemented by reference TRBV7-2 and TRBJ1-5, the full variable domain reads GAGVSQSPSNKVTEKGKDVELRCDPISGHTALYWYRQSLGQGLEFLIYFQGNSAPDKSGLPSDRFSAERTGGSVSTLTIQRTQQEDSAVYLCASSLYGTGGLLNQPQHFGDGTRLSIL.

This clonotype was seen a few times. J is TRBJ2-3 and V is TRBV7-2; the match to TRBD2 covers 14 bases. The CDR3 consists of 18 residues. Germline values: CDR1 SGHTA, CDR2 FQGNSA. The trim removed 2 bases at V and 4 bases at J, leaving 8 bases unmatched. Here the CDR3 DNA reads TGTGCCAGCAGCTTACGACTAGCGGGAGGGCCGGTCGCAGATACGCAGTATTTT. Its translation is CASSLRLAGGPVADTQYF.